The source of this T cell receptor (beta chain) is a study of blood T cells in healthy people across ages. Findings and caveats of the study: Lack of knowledge of donor CMV status possibly confounded expanded clonotype changes.

Primers used in a second PCR of about 7 to 12 cycles were a sample-barcoded 5' primer and a J-beta primer mix. TCRdb re-derived calls from the 5' RACE reads in MiXCR, one entry per CDR3 protein. The sample lists roughly 1.9 million distinct CDR3 sequences, roughly 43% seen once, with roughly 24% in the top ten. The CDR3 totals 15 residues. The junction had 9 bases not matched to a gene; V was cut back by 6 bases and J by 1 base. CDR1 is DFQATT and CDR2 is SNEGSKA in the germline V gene (reference sequence). About this clonotype itself: What it binds is unknown.

The sequenced sample consisted of blood. The chain couples TRBV20-1 to TRBJ2-5, with 9 nucleotides matching TRBD1. This clonotype originated in a human donor in good health. The CDR3, as DNA: TGCAGTGCCAGACCCGGGACAGGGCCCCAAGAGACCCAGTACTTC. Amino acid sequence: CSARPGTGPQETQYF.